The 23 T cell receptor beta chains in this list originate from one sample, sequenced in a study of CD8+ T cells in alopecia areata. TCR sequencing used cDNA made by reverse transcription of extracted RNA. TCRdb's table, derived via immunoSEQ multiplex PCR, lists solely in-frame clones and lacks some. The sample yields some 170,000 clones, 50% to 75% seen once. As to treatment: oral pan-JAK inhibitor, 5-10 mg twice daily. Here the sequenced sample was CD4+ T cells sorted from blood, taken at week 56, from a patient treated with tofacitinib. Receptors were obtained from a human donor with alopecia areata.

The CDR3 DNA is TGTGCCAGCAGCCGAGGACTAGACGCGGAGACCCAGTACTTC. This encodes CASSRGLDAETQYF. The chain employs TRBV11-2 and TRBJ2-5, with TRBD2 matching over 7 bases. After removal of 5 bases from V and 5 bases from J, the junction contained 8 bases not matched to a gene. The CDR3 contains 14 residues. Germline V gene sequence: CDR1 SGHAT, CDR2 FQNNGV.

This chain connects TRBV29-1 to TRBJ2-1, with 8 bases lining up with TRBD2. The CDR3 has 15 amino acids. The junction had 7 bases not matched to a gene; V was cut back by 6 bases and J by 0 bases. The germline V gene has CDR1 SQVTM and CDR2 ANQGSEA. The CDR3 spells CSVKSGGLSYNEQFF. As DNA, the CDR3 is TGCAGCGTCAAAAGCGGGGGTCTCTCCTACAATGAGCAGTTCTTC.

The chain couples TRBV6-5 to TRBJ2-5, with 7 bases identical to TRBD1. CDR1 MNHEY and CDR2 SVGAGI come from the germline V gene. CDR3 length: 14 residues. The V and J ends lost 6 bases and 3 bases, in that order; junction bases with no gene match: 7. The CDR3 nucleotides are TGTGCCAGCAGAAGGGACAGTAGAAAAGAGACCCAGTACTTC. Its protein is CASRRDSRKETQYF.

The chain recombines TRBV25-1 with TRBJ1-1; tentative D call: TRBD1 (6 bases). The length of the CDR3 is 13 residues. V was trimmed by 8 bases and J by 2 bases, leaving 12 bases between them. Germline V lookup: CDR1 MGHDK, CDR2 SYGVNS. CDR3 protein: CASDRDINTEAFF. The CDR3 DNA reads as TGTGCCAGCGATCGGGACATCAACACTGAAGCTTTCTTT.

The rearrangement joins TRBV5-1 to TRBJ1-1, with D maybe TRBD1 (5 bases). The CDR3 is 15 residues long. Trimming pared 0 bases from V and 0 bases from J, leaving 9 bases between. CDR1 and CDR2 from the germline V gene are SGHRS and YFSETQ. CDR3 region: CASSLEGTVNTEAFF. The CDR3 DNA follows: TGCGCCAGCAGCTTGGAGGGGACGGTGAACACTGAAGCTTTCTTT.

The CDR3 coding sequence is TGTGCCAGCTCACCACCTTTCAGGGAAAGGAAAAGCTACACCTTC. Residues: CASSPPFRERKSYTF. The chain carries TRBV18 and TRBJ1-2; a weak D match, TRBD1 (5 bases). Germline V gene data show CDR1 as KGHSH and CDR2 as LQKENI. This CDR3 is 15 amino acids long. With 0 bases removed from V and 9 bases from J, the gap between germline ends came to 17 bases.

The chain combines TRBV29-1 with TRBJ2-3, with D perhaps assigned TRBD1 or TRBD2 (6 bases each). This CDR3 has 15 residues. Trimming left V 3 bases short and J 4 bases short, with 17 bases between. In germline, CDR1 is SQVTM, CDR2 ANQGSEA. CDR3: CSVDAQGGFSDTQYF. CDR3 sequence (DNA): TGCAGCGTTGACGCACAGGGAGGATTTTCAGATACGCAGTATTTT.

This clone was observed a single time. This rearrangement joins TRBV12-5 to TRBJ2-5; 7 nucleotides line up with TRBD1. Looked up from germline, CDR1 is LGHNT and CDR2 is FRNRAP. The CDR3 contains 14 residues. The J segment lost 5 bases and the V segment lost 5 bases, leaving 8 bases of the junction unmatched. The CDR3 bases are TGTGCTAGTGGTGTAGGGGACAGTAGGGAGACCCAGTACTTC. Its translation is CASGVGDSRETQYF.

The chain couples TRBV19 to TRBJ2-5; unclear D gene. Germline CDR1 and CDR2: LNHDA and SQIVND (reference sequence). V was cut by 7 bases and J by 3 bases, with 12 bases left in between. This CDR3 region has 13 residues. CDR3 DNA sequence: TGTGCCAGTAACTCCAGGCAGAAAGAGACCCAGTACTTC. Its translation is CASNSRQKETQYF.

The genes are TRBV18 and TRBJ2-5, with 7 bases lining up with TRBD1. The CDR3 is 17 residues long. Per the germline V gene, CDR1 is KGHSH and CDR2 is LQKENI. V gave up 3 bases and J gave up 2 bases; unmatched junction bases: 12. This chain's CDR3 is CASSPWTAGGSQETQYF. The CDR3 region has the DNA TGTGCCAGCTCACCCTGGACGGCAGGGGGATCACAAGAGACCCAGTACTTC.

The chain employs TRBV25-1 and TRBJ1-1; D remains ambiguous. Trimming cost V 4 bases and J 1 base, with 10 bases left between them. Germline V gene lookup returns CDR1 MGHDK and CDR2 SYGVNS. The CDR3 is 14 residues long. The CDR3 loop is CASSAWGKNTEAFF. CDR3 DNA: TGTGCCAGCAGTGCTTGGGGAAAGAACACTGAAGCTTTCTTT. Variable domain in full (rest from reference TRBV25-1 and TRBJ1-1): EADIYQTPRYLVIGTGKKITLECSQTMGHDKMYWYQQDPGMELHLIHYSYGVNSTEKGDLSSESTVSRIRTEHFPLTLESARPSHTSQYLCASSAWGKNTEAFFGQGTRLTVV.

The chain carries TRBV19 and TRBJ1-2; D is undetermined. The germline V gene encodes CDR1 LNHDA and CDR2 SQIVND (reference sequence). Between the trimmed V and J ends, which lost 5 bases and 8 bases, there was a span of 9 bases. This CDR3 comprises 11 residues. The CDR3 nucleotides read TGTGCCAGTAGTTGGGGATTGGGCTACACCTTC. Translated: CASSWGLGYTF.

The chain links TRBV11-3 to TRBJ1-2, with no clear D. The CDR3 runs to 13 residues. V was shortened by 1 base and J by 6 bases, with 9 bases between the two germline ends. Germline V gene sequence: CDR1 SGHNT, CDR2 YENEEA. The CDR3 DNA reads TGTGCCAGCAGCTTAGGTGGGCAGGATGGCTACACCTTC. This encodes CASSLGGQDGYTF.

The chain has TRBV7-9 and TRBJ1-2, with 8 bases lining up with TRBD1. The CDR3 consists of 16 residues. Germline CDR1 is SEHNR and CDR2 is FQNEAQ (reference sequence). V shed 5 bases, J shed 4 bases, and the junction held 12 bases outside the gene matches. The CDR3 coding sequence is TGTGCCAGCAGCGACAGGGGAGGGGGCGCCACCTATGGCTACACCTTC. Residues: CASSDRGGGATYGYTF.

The chain combines TRBV4-1 with TRBJ1-1; D unresolved. The CDR3 contains 15 residues. Germline-derived CDR1 and CDR2 are MGHRA and YSYEKL. The V gene lost 0 bases and the J gene lost 0 bases, with 8 bases spanning the gap. The CDR3 coding sequence is TGCGCCAGCAGCCAAGAGCTTACATTGAACACTGAAGCTTTCTTT. Translating gives CASSQELTLNTEAFF.

The CDR3 sequence: CASSVTQGDTEAFF. The CDR3 region has the DNA TGTGCCAGCAGCGTAACGCAGGGAGACACTGAAGCTTTCTTT. V gene TRBV9 combines with J gene TRBJ1-1; tentatively, D is TRBD1 (5 bases). Germline loops: CDR1 SGDLS, CDR2 YYNGEE. There are 14 residues in the CDR3. Deletions cut 1 base from V and 3 bases from J, with 10 bases between.

With regard to this clone: Germline and junction disagree at one end, which may indicate a read error. V is TRBV29-1 and J is TRBJ1-1, with 11 bases identical to TRBD1. Per germline, CDR1 SQVTM and CDR2 ANQGSEA. The CDR3 length is 14 residues. The CDR3 sequence: CSVEGQGAQTEAFF. The CDR3 region has the DNA TGCAGCGTGGAAGGACAGGGGGCGCAAACTGAAGCTTTCTTT. Based on the CDR3 plus reference TRBV29-1 and TRBJ1-1, the full variable domain is SAVISQKPSRDICQRGTSLTIQCQVDSQVTMMFWYRQQPGQSLTLIATANQGSEATYESGFVIDKFPISRPNLTFSTLTVSNMSPEDSSIYLCSVEGQGAQTEAFFGQGTRLTVV.

This chain joins TRBV5-6 and TRBJ2-4; D gene unclear. V was clipped by 4 bases and J by 0 bases, with 14 bases between them. There are 16 residues in the CDR3. The germline V gene has CDR1 SGHDT and CDR2 YYEEEE. The CDR3 is CASSPTFKLAKNIQYF. CDR3 nucleotides: TGTGCCAGCAGCCCAACCTTTAAACTAGCCAAAAACATTCAGTACTTC.

The rearrangement uses TRBV5-1 and TRBJ2-1; D ambiguous. CDR3 length: 15 residues. Germline V gene lookup returns CDR1 SGHRS and CDR2 YFSETQ. V gave up 4 bases and J gave up 2 bases, with 13 bases separating them. In DNA, the CDR3 is TGCGCCAGCAGCACCATCCTAGAGCCCTACAATGAGCAGTTCTTC. Translating it yields CASSTILEPYNEQFF.

This clone was found a few times. This chain uses TRBV28 with TRBJ2-1; unclear D gene. The CDR3 runs 11 residues. Per the germline V gene, CDR1 is MDHEN and CDR2 is SYDVKM. V lost 4 bases and J lost 8, with 6 bases in between. For the CDR3, the DNA is TGTGCCAGCAGTTCTGAGGATGAGCAGTTCTTC. Its protein product is CASSSEDEQFF.

V usage is TRBV27 and J usage is TRBJ1-5, with TRBD1 as a possible D gene (5 bases). This CDR3 has 19 amino acids. Germline V gene lookup returns CDR1 MNHEY and CDR2 SMNVEV (reference sequence). V dropped 5 bases and J dropped 0 bases, with 23 bases sitting between them. The CDR3 loop is CASSPLGQGWGNSNQPQHF. DNA for the CDR3: TGTGCCAGCAGTCCCCTCGGCCAGGGATGGGGCAATAGCAATCAGCCCCAGCATTTT.

The CDR3 nucleotides read TGCAGCGCCTCCTTAGGGGGGGTGAACACTGAAGCTTTCTTT. Residues: CSASLGGVNTEAFF. The chain links TRBV29-1 to TRBJ1-1; maybe TRBD1 (6 bases). CDR1 and CDR2 from the germline V gene are SQVTM and ANQGSEA. V was shortened by 7 bases and J by 0 bases, with 15 bases between the two germline ends. The CDR3 is made up of 14 amino acids. The complete variable domain, with remaining parts taken from reference TRBV29-1 and TRBJ1-1, reads SAVISQKPSRDICQRGTSLTIQCQVDSQVTMMFWYRQQPGQSLTLIATANQGSEATYESGFVIDKFPISRPNLTFSTLTVSNMSPEDSSIYLCSASLGGVNTEAFFGQGTRLTVV.

The chain combines TRBV6-5 with TRBJ2-7; TRBD1 agrees at 7 bases. The CDR3 length is 12 residues. With V trimmed by 8 bases and J by 5 bases, 6 bases remained unmatched. CDR1 is MNHEY, CDR2 SVGAGI, per germline. CDR3 bases: TGTGCCAGCCAGAGAGACAGGGACGAGCAGTACTTC. Protein: CASQRDRDEQYF.